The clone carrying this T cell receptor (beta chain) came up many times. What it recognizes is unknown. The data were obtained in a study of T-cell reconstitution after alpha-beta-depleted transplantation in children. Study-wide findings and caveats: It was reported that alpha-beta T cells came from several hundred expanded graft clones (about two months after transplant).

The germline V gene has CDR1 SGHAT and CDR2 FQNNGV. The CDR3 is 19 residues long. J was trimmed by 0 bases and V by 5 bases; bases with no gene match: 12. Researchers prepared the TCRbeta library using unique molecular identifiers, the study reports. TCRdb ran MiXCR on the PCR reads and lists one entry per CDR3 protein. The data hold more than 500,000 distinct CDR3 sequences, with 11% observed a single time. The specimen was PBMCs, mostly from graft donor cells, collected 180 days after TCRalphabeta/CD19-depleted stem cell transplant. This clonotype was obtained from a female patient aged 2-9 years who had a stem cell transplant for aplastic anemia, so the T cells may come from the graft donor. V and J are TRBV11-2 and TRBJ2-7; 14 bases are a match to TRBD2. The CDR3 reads CASSPWTSGRSTISYEQYV. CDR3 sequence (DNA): TGTGCCAGCAGCCCCTGGACTAGCGGGAGGTCTACCATCTCCTACGAGCAGTACGTC.